The rows below give T cell receptor beta chains drawn from one sample of a study of cytomegalovirus exposure and HLA in healthy donors. Measured with immunoSEQ multiplex PCR; TCRdb has only the in-frame clones, and not every one. The repertoire holds fewer than 200,000 clones, approximately 86% seen once, with about 7.2% in the top ten. The sequenced sample was PBMCs. Receptor source: a man in his thirties or forties in good health and CMV-seropositive. Both conserved end residues are part of each CDR3. A D gene is named only where the DNA matches it firmly. Clone size is given for some rows only: seen once, a few or many times, or a class if the clone is expanded.

>TRBJ1-5|-|TRBV28|TRBD1
TGTGCCAGCAGCCCTGGGACAGCCCAGCCCCAGCATTTT
CASSPGTAQPQHF
>TRBJ1-1|-|TRBV7-9|TRBD1
TGTGCCAGCAGCTTAGCTCCGGGACAGGGCAAAGGAAACACTGAAGCTTTCTTT
CASSLAPGQGKGNTEAFF
>TRBJ2-7|-|TRBV11-3|TRBD2
TGTGCCAGCAGCGGACCGGGACTAGCCTACGAGCAGTACTTC
CASSGPGLAYEQYF
>TRBJ2-7|-|TRBV7-2|TRBD2
TGTGCCAGCAGCGTGGGACTAGCGGGGGGGCCAAGAGATTACGAGCAGTACTTC
CASSVGLAGGPRDYEQYF
>TRBJ2-7|few|TRBV6-5|TRBD2
TGTGCCAGCAAAAATCCAGCGGGAGGAGGCGAGCAGTACTTC
CASKNPAGGGEQYF
>TRBJ2-7|once|TRBV5-1|TRBD2
TGCGCCAGCAGCTCTCAGCGGGAGTTAACCTACGAGCAGTACTTC
CASSSQRELTYEQYF
>TRBJ2-2|-|TRBV11-3|-
TGTGCCAGCAGCCCCCCCTCCGGGGAGCTGTTTTTT
CASSPPSGELFF
>TRBJ1-5|-|TRBV7-2|-
TGTGCCAGCAGCTTAGAGGGTCAGCCCCAGCATTTT
CASSLEGQPQHF
>TRBJ2-5|-|TRBV4-1|TRBD1
TGCGCCAGCAGCCAAGAGAGCAGGGGGAATCAAGAGACCCAGTACTTC
CASSQESRGNQETQYF
>TRBJ1-1|-|TRBV6-5|-
TGTGCCAGCAGTTACGTTGGTACGAACACTGAAGCTTTCTTT
CASSYVGTNTEAFF
>TRBJ2-3|-|TRBV5-6|TRBD2
TGTGCCAGCAGCTTACTAGCGGGAGGCACAGATACGCAGTATTTT
CASSLLAGGTDTQYF
>TRBJ2-7|-|TRBV7-9|-
TGTGCCAGCAGCTTCAGGGGCGACGAGCAGTACTTC
CASSFRGDEQYF
>TRBJ2-7|-|TRBV9|-
TGTGCCAGCAGCGCCCGGGACTCGAGCTCCTACGAGCAGTACTTC
CASSARDSSSYEQYF
>TRBJ2-5|-|TRBV29-1|TRBD2
TGCAGCGCCGGGAGGGATATCCAAGAGACCCAGTACTTC
CSAGRDIQETQYF
>TRBJ1-1|-|TRBV5-1|-
TGCGCCAGCAGCTCTGGGCCTCTGGTCGAAGCTTTCTTT
CASSSGPLVEAFF
>TRBJ2-7|-|TRBV4-1|-
TGCGCCAGCAGCCACCCGGGGCCGGGCTACGAGCAGTACTTC
CASSHPGPGYEQYF
>TRBJ1-5|once|TRBV15|-
TGTGCCACCAGCAGGAACAGGGAGCGGCCCCAGCATTTT
CATSRNRERPQHF
>TRBJ2-5|-|TRBV28|TRBD2
TGTGCCAGCAGTTTACCCAAGGGCGGGAGGGAGACCCAGTACTTC
CASSLPKGGRETQYF
>TRBJ1-2|-|TRBV2|-
TGTGCCAGCAGTCTACAGGGAACCAACTATGGCTACACCTTC
CASSLQGTNYGYTF
>TRBJ2-6|-|TRBV4-1|-
TGCGCCAGCAGCCGGGGCGCAGGGGCTGGGGCCAACGTCCTGACTTTC
CASSRGAGAGANVLTF
>TRBJ2-1|-|TRBV19|TRBD2
TGTGCCAGTAGGTCACTAGCGGCCAATGAGCAGTTCTTC
CASRSLAANEQFF
>TRBJ2-3|-|TRBV5-1|TRBD2
TGCGCCAGCAGCTTAGAAGCGGGACGCACAGATACGCAGTATTTT
CASSLEAGRTDTQYF
>TRBJ1-1|-|TRBV29-1|-
TGCAGCGTGGTGCTTACGACTGAAGCTTTCTTT
CSVVLTTEAFF
>TRBJ2-7|-|TRBV6-5|TRBD2
TGTGCCAGCAGTGGATCAAGCGGGAGAATCTACGAGCAGTACTTC
CASSGSSGRIYEQYF
>TRBJ1-5|-|TRBV7-3|-
TGTGCCAGCAGCCCTCCACCGCCCGGGGAGAGCAATCAGCCCCAGCATTTT
CASSPPPPGESNQPQHF
>TRBJ2-3|-|TRBV6-1|TRBD2
TGTGCCAGCAGTGAAGGGGAAAGGACTAGCGCGGGGGACACAGATACGCAGTATTTT
CASSEGERTSAGDTDTQYF
>TRBJ2-6|-|TRBV19|-
TGTGCCAGCCTGAGGAGTTGGGGGGCTGGGGCCAACGTCCTGACTTTC
CASLRSWGAGANVLTF
>TRBJ2-5|-|TRBV4-3|-
TGCGCCAGCAGCCGAAGGGGATGGGAGACCCAGTACTTC
CASSRRGWETQYF
>TRBJ2-2|-|TRBV10-3|-
TGTGCCATCAGTGAGTCGAACGGGTATGCCGGGGAGCTGTTTTTT
CAISESNGYAGELFF
>TRBJ1-4|once|TRBV11-2|TRBD1
TGTGCCAGCAGCTTCCAGGGGGTCAGTGAAAAACTGTTTTTT
CASSFQGVSEKLFF
>TRBJ2-2|-|TRBV25-1|-
TGTGCCAGCACCACGCCCCCTCCCGGGGAGCTGTTTTTT
CASTTPPPGELFF
>TRBJ1-6|-|TRBV4-3|-
TGCGCCAGCAGCCAAGTTCTGCAAATGGATTCACCCCTCCACTTT
CASSQVLQMDSPLHF
>TRBJ2-5|few|TRBV7-2|-
TGTGCCAGCAGCTTCGGAGAGACCCAGTACTTC
CASSFGETQYF
>TRBJ2-1|-|TRBV28|-
TGTGCCAGCAGTTTAGGTTTCTTCAACAATGAGCAGTTCTTC
CASSLGFFNNEQFF
>TRBJ2-7|-|TRBV27|TRBD1
TGTGCCAGCAGTCTCGGGACAGGGGGAAACGAGCAGTACTTC
CASSLGTGGNEQYF
>TRBJ2-1|-|TRBV2|TRBD2
TGTGCCAGCAGTGACCCGGGGGGGGGTGAGCAGTTCTTC
CASSDPGGGEQFF
>TRBJ2-1|-|TRBV7-3|TRBD2
TGTGCCAGCAGCTATGCGGGAGGGCCAAACAATGAGCAGTTCTTC
CASSYAGGPNNEQFF
>TRBJ1-1|-|TRBV2|-
TGTGCCAGCAGTGAGAGGGGGTCGAACACTGAAGCTTTCTTT
CASSERGSNTEAFF
>TRBJ1-3|-|TRBV11-3|-
TGTGCCAGCAGCTTCGGGACCGAGGACACCATATATTTT
CASSFGTEDTIYF
>TRBJ2-1|-|TRBV29-1|-
TGCAGCGTGAAAACCAGGGGCAATGAGCAGTTCTTC
CSVKTRGNEQFF
>TRBJ1-5|once|TRBV6-5|-
TGTGCCAGCAGCCCGAGTAGGGCCCTCGGCCAGCCCCAGCATTTT
CASSPSRALGQPQHF
>TRBJ2-1|-|TRBV6-1|TRBD1
TGTGCCAGCACGGCCGGGACAGCTTATTACAATGAGCAGTTCTTC
CASTAGTAYYNEQFF
>TRBJ2-7|-|TRBV28|-
TGTGCCAGCAGTTTCCCCGGCAGTTACGAGCAGTACTTC
CASSFPGSYEQYF
>TRBJ1-1|-|TRBV5-6|-
TGTGCCAGCAGCTTCGGATCTGCGGGGTTTGGCACTGAAGCTTTCTTT
CASSFGSAGFGTEAFF
>TRBJ2-5|once|TRBV7-9|-
TGTGCCAGCAGCCTGATGCGAGAGACCCAGTACTTC
CASSLMRETQYF
>TRBJ1-4|once|TRBV25-1|TRBD1
TGTGCCAGCAGTGAACATAGGGGACAGGGGATTGAAAAACTGTTTTTT
CASSEHRGQGIEKLFF
>TRBJ1-2|-|TRBV2|TRBD1
TGTGCCAGCAAACCCCAGGGGGTTCTGGGGGCTGGTTATGGCTACACCTTC
CASKPQGVLGAGYGYTF
>TRBJ1-5|-|TRBV6-5|-
TGTGCCAGCAGTTATGATACAGGTAGCAATCAGCCCCAGCATTTT
CASSYDTGSNQPQHF
>TRBJ2-5|-|TRBV4-1|TRBD2
TGCGCCAGCAGCCAGGGACTAGCGGGGGTGGAGACCCAGTACTTC
CASSQGLAGVETQYF
>TRBJ1-2|-|TRBV28|-
TGTGCCAGCAGTTTGGACAGCTATGGCTACACCTTC
CASSLDSYGYTF
>TRBJ1-2|-|TRBV6-1|-
TGTGCCAGCAGTGAAGATGGGGGGAGCGTCTATGGCTACACCTTC
CASSEDGGSVYGYTF